This T cell receptor beta chain was recorded in a study of shared clonotypes between healthy human individuals. Across the whole study: Plates per donor: three CD4 naive, three CD4 memory, two CD8 naive, one CD8 memory.

General study results and limits: The diversity represented, both genetic and in exposure history, was limited by few donors. Naive subsets, compared against memory subsets, generally had larger estimated richness values. Among donors, clonotype sharing was expected to be affected by sequencing depth.

About this clone itself: No antigen is known for it.

Clones were sequenced by immunoSEQ multiplex PCR, and TCRdb holds only the in-frame ones, with some missing. Of millions of clones listed, roughly 92% are singletons. V dropped 5 bases and J dropped 3 bases, with 14 bases sitting between them. CDR3 length: 15 residues. Germline CDR1 and CDR2: SEHNR and FQNEAQ (reference sequence). J is TRBJ1-5 and V is TRBV7-9; possibly TRBD1 for D (6 bases). This TCR was recovered from a man aged 18 to 30 in good health. The specimen was naive CD4+ T cells sorted from blood. The subset: CD45RA+ positively selected. CDR3 protein: CASSPQDSSNQPQHF. The DNA for the CDR3 is TGTGCCAGCAGCCCGCAGGACAGCTCCAATCAGCCCCAGCATTTT.